The next 8 T cell receptor beta chains were all read from a single sample in a study of T cell responses to AZD1222 COVID-19 vaccine. Some clones are missing from TCRdb's copy, which holds only in-frame ones; the method was immunoSEQ multiplex PCR. This table holds some 150,000 clones, about 89% found once. Sample: peripheral blood, taken 28 days after the second AZD1222 dose. The source of these receptors is an adult who received the AZD1222 COVID-19 vaccine.

The J gene is TRBJ1-6, the V gene TRBV28; possible D gene TRBD1, 5 bases. This CDR3 region has 14 residues. Germline values: CDR1 MDHEN, CDR2 SYDVKM. Trimming pared 5 bases from V and 7 bases from J, leaving 12 bases between. The chain's CDR3 is CASSPNSGNSPLHF. CDR3 nucleotides: TGTGCCAGCAGTCCCAACTCAGGGAATTCACCCCTCCACTTT.

The chain employs TRBV7-2 and TRBJ1-5; D is unclear. The CDR3 runs to 15 residues. The germline gives CDR1 SGHTA, CDR2 FQGNSA. V dropped 0 bases and J dropped 0 bases, with 6 bases sitting between them. CDR3 loop: CASSLAATSNQPQHF. CDR3 bases: TGTGCCAGCAGCTTAGCCGCGACTAGCAATCAGCCCCAGCATTTT.

V is TRBV4-3 and J is TRBJ2-2; D is perhaps TRBD2 (6 bases). The CDR3 totals 15 residues. With 1 base removed from V and 6 bases from J, the gap between germline ends came to 12 bases. Germline lookup yields CDR1 LGHNA and CDR2 YSLEER. The CDR3 spells CASSQGQSGAGELFF. For the CDR3, the DNA is TGCGCCAGCAGCCAAGGACAGTCGGGAGCCGGGGAGCTGTTTTTT.

V usage is TRBV12-3 or TRBV12-4 and J usage is TRBJ2-1; D ambiguous. This CDR3 spans 13 amino acids. Trimming pared 7 bases from V and 5 bases from J, leaving 12 bases between. CDR3: CASKSGQNNEQFF. CDR3 nucleotides: TGTGCCAGCAAGTCGGGCCAAAACAATGAGCAGTTCTTC.

The chain employs TRBV2 and TRBJ2-3; D is possibly TRBD2 (6 bases). The CDR3 length is 14 residues. Per germline, CDR1 SNHLY and CDR2 FYNNEI. Trimming cost V 7 bases and J 4 bases, with 15 bases left between them. The CDR3 spells CASTVTRGADTQYF. The CDR3 DNA sequence: TGTGCCAGCACCGTGACTAGAGGCGCAGATACGCAGTATTTT.

The chain carries TRBV6-5 and TRBJ2-3; TRBD1 matches at 10 bases. Germline CDR1 MNHEY, CDR2 SVGAGI. J lost 2 bases, V lost 10 bases, and 6 bases had no gene match. CDR3 length: 14 residues. This chain's CDR3 is CATNDRGLTDTQYF. The CDR3 DNA reads as TGTGCCACAAATGACAGGGGGCTCACAGATACGCAGTATTTT.

This rearrangement joins TRBV21-1 to TRBJ2-1; TRBD1, the table's D call, was not compared with the DNA. TRBV21-1 is a listed pseudogene. CDR3 length: 16 residues. The chain's CDR3 is CASSQGRQGCLDEQFF. In nucleotides, the CDR3 is TGTGCCAGCAGCCAAGGGAGACAGGGATGCTTGGATGAGCAGTTCTTC.

This sequence joins TRBV3-1 (or the pseudogene TRBV3-2) and TRBJ2-2; maybe TRBD2 (5 bases). Germline V lookup: CDR1 LGHDT, CDR2 YNNKEL (reference sequence). Trimming pared 6 bases from V and 6 bases from J, leaving 17 bases between. This CDR3 region has 15 residues. The CDR3 loop is CASRPTPGKAGELFF. The CDR3 DNA is TGTGCCAGCAGACCTACCCCGGGAAAGGCCGGGGAGCTGTTTTTT.